The T cell receptor beta chain described here comes from a study of Ad26.COV2.S vaccination and SARS-CoV-2 variants. Findings of the study overall: The TCR breadth and depth analyses may have produced an underestimate of total T cell responses. Once vaccination had occurred, spike-specific CD8+ and CD4+ T cell responses reportedly showed substantial breadth.

The CDR3 has 14 amino acids. CDR1 is SGHNT, CDR2 YYREEE, per germline (reference sequence). The V segment lost 4 bases and the J segment 5 bases; nucleotides outside the gene matches: 5. Repertoires were generated with immunoSEQ multiplex PCR, while TCRdb's copy carries only in-frame clones and drops some. The sample has around 300,000 clones; around 89% are singletons. A word on this clone: Its antigen is unknown.

The treatment was: about 20 received Ad26.COV2.S at low or high dose, single or two shots; a few received placebo; per-sample allocation not given. Day 63 following the first vaccine or placebo injection was when the samples were taken. Ad26 vector vaccine expressed Wuhan-strain SARS-CoV-2 spike. This specimen was peripheral blood, taken in a trial of Ad26.COV2.S vaccine versus placebo. The chain has TRBV5-4 and TRBJ2-1; 8 bases align to TRBD2. This clonotype originated in a person aged 18-65 years who received the Ad26.COV2.S COVID-19 vaccine or a placebo. In nucleotides, the CDR3 is TGTGCCAGCAGCCCAACTAGCGGCAACAATGAGCAGTTCTTC. It encodes CASSPTSGNNEQFF.